This TCR beta chain emerged from a study of cytotoxic CD8 clonotypes in ibrutinib-treated CLL. The overall study: Per sample, productive templates averaged about 240,000 and productive rearrangements averaged 94,082. Broader study findings: Public clonotypes proved infrequent, and on treatment they shrank or remained steady.

Using immunoSEQ multiplex PCR, the repertoire was profiled, and TCRdb retains in-frame clones only, with some absent. The table lists under 300,000 clones, less than 75% of them singletons. Investigators sourced 1.5 to 2 micrograms of genomic DNA from cryopreserved PBMCs for TCR beta libraries. Germline CDR1 MDHEN, CDR2 SYDVKM. V gave up 8 bases and J gave up 2 bases; unmatched junction bases: 13. The CDR3 covers 17 residues. A word on this clone: Its target is not known.

The receptor comes from a human donor with chronic lymphocytic leukemia. The genes are TRBV28 and TRBJ2-3; 10 positions agree with TRBD1. Sample: PBMCs, taken after 24 months of ibrutinib treatment. CDR3 nucleotides: TGTGCCAGCGATATCGGGACAGGGGATCGAGCCACAGATACGCAGTATTTT. Protein: CASDIGTGDRATDTQYF.